Shown below are 21 T cell receptor beta chains from a single sample sequenced in a study of cytomegalovirus exposure and HLA in healthy donors. The PCR had 60 Vbeta and 13 Jbeta primers. Clones were read by immunoSEQ multiplex PCR, and TCRdb kept only the in-frame ones, dropping some. The sample includes about 160,000 clones, about 86% of them seen just once. What was sequenced was PBMCs. These TCRs come from a young woman in good health and CMV-seronegative.

In its sample, this clone was seen once. V gene TRBV19 combines with J gene TRBJ1-5; TRBD1 agrees at 9 bases. V gave up 2 bases and J gave up 7 bases; unmatched junction bases: 6. CDR1 is LNHDA, CDR2 SQIVND, per germline (reference sequence). This CDR3 region has 15 residues. The DNA of the CDR3 is TGTGCCAGTAGTATACGACAGGGGGGGGACCAGCCCCAGCATTTT. Amino acids: CASSIRQGGDQPQHF.

V and J are TRBV6-1 and TRBJ2-7; a possible D gene is TRBD2 (5 bases). Trimming stripped 3 bases from V and 7 bases from J, with 10 bases between. This CDR3 spans 12 amino acids. Germline V CDR1 and CDR2: MNHNS, SASEGT. The CDR3 sequence: CASSDLRGEQYF. For the CDR3, the DNA is TGTGCCAGCAGTGATCTTCGAGGGGAGCAGTACTTC.

The V gene is TRBV6-1, the J gene TRBJ2-1; D is possibly TRBD1 (6 bases). This CDR3 is 14 amino acids long. Looked up from germline, CDR1 is MNHNS and CDR2 is SASEGT. With 6 bases removed from V and 8 bases from J, the gap between germline ends came to 17 bases. Here the CDR3 DNA reads TGTGCCAGCAGGCTCCAGGGGTATGGGGATGAGCAGTTCTTC. Residues: CASRLQGYGDEQFF.

In its sample, this clone was seen once. The rearrangement links TRBV27 to TRBJ2-3, with D tentatively TRBD1 (6 bases). V was pared by 4 bases and J by 3 bases, with 20 bases between. The V gene's germline CDR1 is MNHEY and CDR2 SMNVEV (reference sequence). The CDR3 is 17 amino acids. The DNA of the CDR3 is TGTGCCAGCAGTTCGATTTGGTTGTTGAGGGGGACAGATACGCAGTATTTT. Amino acids: CASSSIWLLRGTDTQYF.

The chain carries TRBV10-3 and TRBJ2-1; D not resolved. This CDR3 has 15 amino acids. Germline values: CDR1 ENHRY, CDR2 SYGVKD. Between the trimmed V and J ends, which lost 4 bases and 0 bases, there was a span of 10 bases. CDR3 sequence reads: CAISVERSSYNEQFF. The CDR3 region has the DNA TGTGCCATCAGTGTAGAGCGCAGCTCCTACAATGAGCAGTTCTTC.

The V call is TRBV7-9, the J call TRBJ1-1, with TRBD1 matching 9 bases. CDR1 SEHNR and CDR2 FQNEAQ come from the germline V gene (reference sequence). Trimming took 8 bases from V and 5 from J; bases not matched to a gene: 15. The CDR3 extends over 16 amino acids. The chain's CDR3 is CASFSRDREARTEAFF. CDR3 coding DNA: TGTGCCAGCTTTTCCCGGGACAGGGAGGCGAGGACTGAAGCTTTCTTT. The full variable domain, its missing parts supplied by reference TRBV7-9 and TRBJ1-1, is DTGVSQNPRHKITKRGQNVTFRCDPISEHNRLYWYRQTLGQGPEFLTYFQNEAQLEKSRLLSDRFSAERPKGSFSTLEIQRTEQGDSAMYLCASFSRDREARTEAFFGQGTRLTVV.

V is TRBV28 and J is TRBJ2-7; TRBD2 aligns across 8 bases. This CDR3 spans 14 amino acids. V was clipped by 6 bases and J by 5 bases; unmatched bases: 9. Per the germline V gene, CDR1 is MDHEN and CDR2 is SYDVKM. CDR3 sequence (DNA): TGTGCCAGCAGCCTCGTAGCGGGGTTAAACGAGCAGTACTTC. This encodes CASSLVAGLNEQYF.

The chain combines TRBV28 with TRBJ2-5, with 8 bases that match TRBD1. This CDR3 is built from 15 residues. Losses at the gene ends were 2 bases for V and 1 base for J; bases not matched to a gene: 3. The V gene's germline CDR1 is MDHEN and CDR2 SYDVKM. Written as DNA, the CDR3 is TGTGCCAGCAGTTTACCGGGACAGGCCCAAGAGACCCAGTACTTC. As protein: CASSLPGQAQETQYF.

This rearrangement joins TRBV29-1 to TRBJ2-1; TRBD2 matches at 9 bases. V was pared by 6 bases and J by 6 bases, with 12 bases of the junction left unmatched. This CDR3 contains 15 residues. The germline V gene has CDR1 SQVTM and CDR2 ANQGSEA. CDR3 in amino acids: CSVALGAGGINEQFF. DNA of the CDR3: TGCAGCGTGGCCCTCGGAGCGGGGGGAATCAATGAGCAGTTCTTC.

A remark on this clone: The junction and the germline gene differ at one end; a read error may be behind it. The J gene is TRBJ1-2, the V gene TRBV25-1; 8 positions agree with TRBD1. This CDR3 contains 14 residues. Germline V gene lookup returns CDR1 MGHDK and CDR2 SYGVNS. In DNA, the CDR3 is TGTGCCAGCAGTCCCCCAGGGGGCTATCGAGGCTACCCCTTC. Protein: CASSPPGGYRGYPF.

The V gene is TRBV5-6, the J gene TRBJ2-1; TRBD2 matches 7 bases. The CDR3 is 14 residues long. Germline CDR1 SGHDT, CDR2 YYEEEE. With 4 bases clipped from V and 9 bases from J, the junction kept 10 bases outside the gene matches. The chain's CDR3 is CASSGDYGWGEQFF. For the CDR3, the DNA is TGTGCCAGCAGCGGGGACTACGGCTGGGGTGAGCAGTTCTTC. Using reference TRBV5-6 and TRBJ2-1 for the parts outside the CDR3, the full variable domain is DAGVTQSPTHLIKTRGQQVTLRCSPKSGHDTVSWYQQALGQGPQFIFQYYEEEERQRGNFPDRFSGHQFPNYSSELNVNALLLGDSALYLCASSGDYGWGEQFFGPGTRLTVL.

The chain combines TRBV2 with TRBJ2-7; 12 bases agree with TRBD2. Germline values: CDR1 SNHLY, CDR2 FYNNEI. The CDR3 extends over 14 amino acids. J gave up 5 bases and V 6 bases, and 5 bases lay outside the gene matches. The CDR3 region has the DNA TGTGCCAGCAGAGGGAGACTAGCGGGAGACGAGCAGTACTTC. This codes for CASRGRLAGDEQYF.

There are a few counts of this clone. This sequence joins TRBV6-1 and TRBJ1-2; D gene ambiguous. The CDR3 is 13 residues long. The ends were cut back, 6 bases at V and 4 bases at J, with 12 bases in the middle. CDR1 is MNHNS, CDR2 SASEGT, per germline. CDR3 protein: CASSHWPGYGYTF. For the CDR3, the DNA is TGTGCCAGCAGCCATTGGCCAGGCTATGGCTACACCTTC.

In its sample, this clone was seen a few times. This chain links TRBV5-1 with TRBJ1-5; D not resolved. The V end lost 3 bases, the J end lost 0 bases, and 10 bases lay between the germline ends. CDR1 is SGHRS and CDR2 is YFSETQ in the germline V gene. This CDR3 is built from 15 residues. DNA of the CDR3: TGCGCCAGCAGCTATATATCGGGTAGCAATCAGCCCCAGCATTTT. Translated: CASSYISGSNQPQHF. The variable domain in full, completed from reference TRBV5-1 and TRBJ1-5, reads KAGVTQTPRYLIKTRGQQVTLSCSPISGHRSVSWYQQTPGQGLQFLFEYFSETQRNKGNFPGRFSGRQFSNSRSEMNVSTLELGDSALYLCASSYISGSNQPQHFGDGTRLSIL.

The rearrangement uses TRBV11-1 and TRBJ1-1, with 7 bases identical to TRBD1. Germline V gene lookup returns CDR1 SGHAT and CDR2 FQDESV (reference sequence). V shed 4 bases and J 10 bases; nucleotides not matched to a gene: 12. The length of the CDR3 is 14 residues. CDR3 region: CASSSRDQGGRAFF. The CDR3 DNA sequence: TGTGCCAGCAGCTCCAGAGACCAGGGGGGCAGAGCTTTCTTT.

The V and J genes are TRBV5-4 and TRBJ2-3, with D maybe TRBD2 (7 bases). Trimming cost V 5 bases and J 0 bases, with 13 bases left between them. CDR1 is SGHNT, CDR2 YYREEE, per germline (reference sequence). There are 15 residues in the CDR3. The CDR3 nucleotides read TGTGCCAGCAGAAGGGGGGGGGATAGCACAGATACGCAGTATTTT. Its translation: CASRRGGDSTDTQYF. The full variable domain, rest sourced from reference TRBV5-4 and TRBJ2-3, is ETGVTQSPTHLIKTRGQQVTLRCSSQSGHNTVSWYQQALGQGPQFIFQYYREEENGRGNFPPRFSGLQFPNYSSELNVNALELDDSALYLCASRRGGDSTDTQYFGPGTRLTVL.

The chain recombines TRBV4-2 with TRBJ2-6; 7 nucleotides align to TRBD2. Germline CDR1 and CDR2: LGHNA and YNFKEQ. V lost 4 bases to trimming and J lost 0 bases; unmatched junction nucleotides: 9. The CDR3 contains 18 residues. CDR3 residues: CASSPREVRFSGANVLTF. The CDR3 DNA reads as TGTGCCAGCAGCCCCCGGGAGGTTAGGTTCTCTGGGGCCAACGTCCTGACTTTC.

This sequence joins TRBV7-3 and TRBJ2-3; TRBD2 is a possible D gene (5 bases). Between the trimmed V and J ends, which lost 2 bases and 1 base, there was a span of 16 bases. The length of the CDR3 is 17 residues. The germline V gene has CDR1 SGHTA and CDR2 FQGTGA. The CDR3 sequence: CASSLLPSRNRTDTQYF. CDR3 sequence (DNA): TGTGCCAGCAGCTTATTGCCTAGCAGAAACCGCACAGATACGCAGTATTTT. Based on the CDR3 plus reference TRBV7-3 and TRBJ2-3, the full variable domain is GAGVSQTPSNKVTEKGKYVELRCDPISGHTALYWYRQSLGQGPEFLIYFQGTGAADDSGLPNDRFFAVRPEGSVSTLKIQRTERGDSAVYLCASSLLPSRNRTDTQYFGPGTRLTVL.

V gene TRBV7-9 combines with J gene TRBJ1-1; 7 bases are shared with TRBD1. Germline V gives CDR1 SEHNR, CDR2 FQNEAQ (reference sequence). The V gene end was trimmed by 4 bases and the J gene end by 5 bases; junction bases not matched to a gene: 10. CDR3 length: 15 amino acids. CDR3 in DNA: TGTGCCAGCAGCTCAACGGACAGGCGGGAAACTGAAGCTTTCTTT. Its translation: CASSSTDRRETEAFF.

V gene TRBV15 combines with J gene TRBJ1-2, with 9 bases matching TRBD1. Per the germline V gene, CDR1 is LNHNV and CDR2 is YYDKDF (reference sequence). Trimming cost V 1 base and J 6 bases; bases outside gene matches: 15. This CDR3 region has 18 residues. The CDR3 sequence: CATSRVIMRDRESHGYTF. The CDR3 DNA sequence: TGTGCCACCAGCAGAGTCATAATGAGGGACAGGGAGTCGCATGGCTACACCTTC.

This chain uses TRBV19 with TRBJ2-7; no definite D call. CDR1 and CDR2 (germline): LNHDA, SQIVND (reference sequence). The CDR3 loop spans 14 amino acids. Trimming left V 5 bases short and J 0 bases short, with 11 bases between. The CDR3 reads CASSGHPLSYEQYF. The CDR3 DNA is TGTGCCAGTAGTGGGCATCCTCTCTCCTACGAGCAGTACTTC.